The clone carrying this TCR beta chain was detected a few times. Antigen specificity is unknown. The entry originates in a study of CD8 T cells in ankylosing spondylitis. Study-level points and caveats: According to the report, clones linked to the disease were significantly enriched in matched synovial fluid samples taken from ankylosing spondylitis patients. Clones linked to disease, bearing a CD8+ phenotype, were relatively rare in peripheral blood. Some motif variants were previously reported in reactive arthritis synovial fluid and blood. What seemed typical of ankylosing spondylitis blood was a TCR beta motif built from eight highly homologous variants.

A quantitative 5'-RACE method, one with molecular barcodes, was used to make TCR beta libraries. TCRdb redid the calling of the 5' RACE reads with MiXCR, one entry per CDR3 protein. The data hold roughly 700,000 distinct CDR3 sequences, with 19% observed a single time. The V gene end was trimmed by 4 bases and the J gene end by 6 bases; junction bases not matched to a gene: 4. The CDR3 consists of 13 residues. The germline gives CDR1 ENHRY, CDR2 SYGVKD. The receptor comes from a male donor with ankylosing spondylitis. The sequenced material came from blood, either unsorted or a sorted T cell fraction (not recorded which). The gene calls are TRBV10-3 and TRBJ2-3; 7 positions agree with TRBD2. The CDR3 DNA is TGTGCCATCAGTGTCCTGGGGGGGGATACGCAGTATTTT. Its protein product is CAISVLGGDTQYF.